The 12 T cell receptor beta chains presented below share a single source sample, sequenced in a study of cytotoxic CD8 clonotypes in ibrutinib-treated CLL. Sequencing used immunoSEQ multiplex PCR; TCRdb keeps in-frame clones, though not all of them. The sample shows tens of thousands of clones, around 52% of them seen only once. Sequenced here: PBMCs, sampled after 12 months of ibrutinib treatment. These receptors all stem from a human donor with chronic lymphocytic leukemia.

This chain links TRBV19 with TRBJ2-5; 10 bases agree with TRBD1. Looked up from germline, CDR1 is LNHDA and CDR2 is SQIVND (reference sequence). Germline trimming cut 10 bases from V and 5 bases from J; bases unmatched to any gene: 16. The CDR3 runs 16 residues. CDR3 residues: CATQSGGTGVMETQYF. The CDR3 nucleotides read TGTGCCACCCAGTCGGGCGGGACAGGGGTTATGGAGACCCAGTACTTC.

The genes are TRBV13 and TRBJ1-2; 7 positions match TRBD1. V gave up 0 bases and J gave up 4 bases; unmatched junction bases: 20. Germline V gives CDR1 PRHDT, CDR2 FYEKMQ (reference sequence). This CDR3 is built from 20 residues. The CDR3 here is CASSLGGQDARIGTSYGYTF. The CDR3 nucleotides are TGTGCCAGCAGCTTAGGCGGACAGGACGCGAGGATTGGGACCTCCTATGGCTACACCTTC.

The CDR3 is CASSLTATSYNEQFF. The CDR3 coding sequence is TGTGCCAGTAGTCTAACCGCGACCTCCTACAATGAGCAGTTCTTC. The rearrangement uses TRBV19 and TRBJ2-1, with D uncertain. Per germline, CDR1 LNHDA and CDR2 SQIVND (reference sequence). This CDR3 contains 15 residues. Trimming removed 5 bases at V and 0 bases at J, with 11 bases between.

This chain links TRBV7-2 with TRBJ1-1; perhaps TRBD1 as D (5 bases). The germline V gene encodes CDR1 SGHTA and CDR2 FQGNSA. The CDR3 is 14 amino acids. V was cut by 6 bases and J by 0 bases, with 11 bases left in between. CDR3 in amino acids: CASRSNRLNTEAFF. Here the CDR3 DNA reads TGTGCCAGCAGATCCAACAGGCTGAACACTGAAGCTTTCTTT.

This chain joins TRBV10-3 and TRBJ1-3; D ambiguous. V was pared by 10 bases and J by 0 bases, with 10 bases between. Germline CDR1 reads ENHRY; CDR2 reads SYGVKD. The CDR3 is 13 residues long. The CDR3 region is CATQRGSGNTIYF. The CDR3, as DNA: TGTGCCACCCAGCGGGGCTCTGGAAACACCATATATTTT.

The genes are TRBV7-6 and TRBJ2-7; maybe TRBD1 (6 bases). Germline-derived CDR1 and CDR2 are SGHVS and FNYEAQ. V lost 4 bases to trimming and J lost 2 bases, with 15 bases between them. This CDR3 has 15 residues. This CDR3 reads CASSYQTGFPYEQYV. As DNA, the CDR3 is TGTGCCAGCAGCTACCAGACAGGCTTCCCCTACGAGCAGTACGTC.

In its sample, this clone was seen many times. This chain's CDR3 is CASSVFPGYEQYV. The CDR3 DNA is TGTGCCAGCAGTGTATTTCCAGGCTACGAGCAGTACGTC. The chain combines TRBV6-4 with TRBJ2-7; D unresolved. The CDR3 has 13 amino acids. The V gene lost 4 bases and the J gene lost 3 bases, with 10 bases spanning the gap. Germline V CDR1 and CDR2: MRHNA, SNTAGT.

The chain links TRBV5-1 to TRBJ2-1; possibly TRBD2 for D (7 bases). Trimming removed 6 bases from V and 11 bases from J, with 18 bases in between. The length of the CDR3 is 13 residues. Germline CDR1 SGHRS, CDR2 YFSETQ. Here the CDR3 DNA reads TGCGCCAGCACAACGGGGGGCCTTCCCAAGCAGTTCTTC. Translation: CASTTGGLPKQFF.

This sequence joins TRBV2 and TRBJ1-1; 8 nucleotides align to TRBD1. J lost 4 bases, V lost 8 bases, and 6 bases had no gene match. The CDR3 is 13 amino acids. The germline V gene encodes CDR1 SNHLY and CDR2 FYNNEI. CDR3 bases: TGTGCCAGCGGGACAGGTATGGGCACTGAAGCTTTCTTT. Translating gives CASGTGMGTEAFF.

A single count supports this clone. The CDR3 DNA reads as TGTGCCACCAGCAGAGATCGGGTGGACCAGCCCCAGCATTTT. Translating gives CATSRDRVDQPQHF. V usage is TRBV15 and J usage is TRBJ1-5; D is uncertain. The germline V gene has CDR1 LNHNV and CDR2 YYDKDF (reference sequence). Trimming cost V 0 bases and J 7 bases, with 10 bases left between them. The CDR3 totals 14 residues.

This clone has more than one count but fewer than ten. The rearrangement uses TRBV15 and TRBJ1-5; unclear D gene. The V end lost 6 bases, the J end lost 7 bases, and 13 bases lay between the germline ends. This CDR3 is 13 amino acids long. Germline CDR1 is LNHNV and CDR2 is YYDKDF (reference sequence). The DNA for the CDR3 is TGTGCCACCAGTAAGGGAACATTCCAGCCCCAGCATTTT. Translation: CATSKGTFQPQHF.

The CDR3 region is CASIDSLGGYTF. The CDR3 region has the DNA TGCGCCAGCATAGACAGCTTAGGGGGCTACACCTTC. This chain links TRBV5-1 with TRBJ1-2; the D gene is possibly TRBD1 (5 bases). V was clipped by 6 bases and J by 8 bases, with 14 bases between them. This CDR3 contains 12 residues. The germline V gene encodes CDR1 SGHRS and CDR2 YFSETQ.